The T cell receptor beta chain under discussion was sequenced for a study of naive and memory T cell subsets. The trim removed 1 base at V and 8 bases at J, leaving 15 bases unmatched. The germline V gene encodes CDR1 SGHTA and CDR2 FQGNSA. This CDR3 has 17 amino acids. A few counts support this clonotype. TCR cDNA received a 3' ligated oligonucleotide that carried a UMI. Amplification of ligated cDNA took four PCR rounds with SP2 and nested alpha and beta constant primers. A single record per CDR3 protein comes from TCRdb applying MiXCR to the 5' RACE reads. The sample yields 55,000 to 65,000 distinct CDR3 sequences, approximately 8% seen once.

The receptor was isolated from a female donor in good health. J is TRBJ2-3 and V is TRBV7-2; 7 positions agree with TRBD2. The CDR3 DNA follows: TGTGCCAGCAGCTTAGTAATCGTGGCTAGCGGTGCGGGTACGCAGTATTTT. Residues: CASSLVIVASGAGTQYF.